This T cell receptor (beta chain) was sequenced in a study of shared clonotypes between healthy human individuals. Study donors comprised healthy, HIV-negative adults devoid of recent acute infection or vaccination. Trimming took 3 bases from V and 1 from J, leaving 12 bases between them. Germline V CDR1 and CDR2: KGHSH, LQKENI. This CDR3 spans 16 amino acids. Whole-study results and caveats: Among donors, sharing of clonotypes was expected to be affected by sequencing depth.

Authors' data handling: ImmunoSEQ junction-only sequences lacked quality scores, so their filtering differed. The data were produced by immunoSEQ multiplex PCR, yet TCRdb's version contains in-frame clones alone and is incomplete. Clone size and V and J calls were adopted from that table, with D and trimming inferred from the DNA. The repertoire has about 2 million clones, roughly 96% of them found once; the top ten carry roughly 0.13%. This clone has a single count. Its antigen is as yet unknown. Sample: naive CD4+ T cells sorted from blood. Subset denoted: CD45RA+ positively selected. The sequence came from a man younger than 35 in good health. V is TRBV18 and J is TRBJ2-2; either TRBD1 or TRBD2 may fit D (5 bases each). The CDR3 region is CASSPPGRLNTGELFF. The CDR3 coding sequence is TGTGCCAGCTCACCCCCGGGACGCCTGAACACCGGGGAGCTGTTTTTT.